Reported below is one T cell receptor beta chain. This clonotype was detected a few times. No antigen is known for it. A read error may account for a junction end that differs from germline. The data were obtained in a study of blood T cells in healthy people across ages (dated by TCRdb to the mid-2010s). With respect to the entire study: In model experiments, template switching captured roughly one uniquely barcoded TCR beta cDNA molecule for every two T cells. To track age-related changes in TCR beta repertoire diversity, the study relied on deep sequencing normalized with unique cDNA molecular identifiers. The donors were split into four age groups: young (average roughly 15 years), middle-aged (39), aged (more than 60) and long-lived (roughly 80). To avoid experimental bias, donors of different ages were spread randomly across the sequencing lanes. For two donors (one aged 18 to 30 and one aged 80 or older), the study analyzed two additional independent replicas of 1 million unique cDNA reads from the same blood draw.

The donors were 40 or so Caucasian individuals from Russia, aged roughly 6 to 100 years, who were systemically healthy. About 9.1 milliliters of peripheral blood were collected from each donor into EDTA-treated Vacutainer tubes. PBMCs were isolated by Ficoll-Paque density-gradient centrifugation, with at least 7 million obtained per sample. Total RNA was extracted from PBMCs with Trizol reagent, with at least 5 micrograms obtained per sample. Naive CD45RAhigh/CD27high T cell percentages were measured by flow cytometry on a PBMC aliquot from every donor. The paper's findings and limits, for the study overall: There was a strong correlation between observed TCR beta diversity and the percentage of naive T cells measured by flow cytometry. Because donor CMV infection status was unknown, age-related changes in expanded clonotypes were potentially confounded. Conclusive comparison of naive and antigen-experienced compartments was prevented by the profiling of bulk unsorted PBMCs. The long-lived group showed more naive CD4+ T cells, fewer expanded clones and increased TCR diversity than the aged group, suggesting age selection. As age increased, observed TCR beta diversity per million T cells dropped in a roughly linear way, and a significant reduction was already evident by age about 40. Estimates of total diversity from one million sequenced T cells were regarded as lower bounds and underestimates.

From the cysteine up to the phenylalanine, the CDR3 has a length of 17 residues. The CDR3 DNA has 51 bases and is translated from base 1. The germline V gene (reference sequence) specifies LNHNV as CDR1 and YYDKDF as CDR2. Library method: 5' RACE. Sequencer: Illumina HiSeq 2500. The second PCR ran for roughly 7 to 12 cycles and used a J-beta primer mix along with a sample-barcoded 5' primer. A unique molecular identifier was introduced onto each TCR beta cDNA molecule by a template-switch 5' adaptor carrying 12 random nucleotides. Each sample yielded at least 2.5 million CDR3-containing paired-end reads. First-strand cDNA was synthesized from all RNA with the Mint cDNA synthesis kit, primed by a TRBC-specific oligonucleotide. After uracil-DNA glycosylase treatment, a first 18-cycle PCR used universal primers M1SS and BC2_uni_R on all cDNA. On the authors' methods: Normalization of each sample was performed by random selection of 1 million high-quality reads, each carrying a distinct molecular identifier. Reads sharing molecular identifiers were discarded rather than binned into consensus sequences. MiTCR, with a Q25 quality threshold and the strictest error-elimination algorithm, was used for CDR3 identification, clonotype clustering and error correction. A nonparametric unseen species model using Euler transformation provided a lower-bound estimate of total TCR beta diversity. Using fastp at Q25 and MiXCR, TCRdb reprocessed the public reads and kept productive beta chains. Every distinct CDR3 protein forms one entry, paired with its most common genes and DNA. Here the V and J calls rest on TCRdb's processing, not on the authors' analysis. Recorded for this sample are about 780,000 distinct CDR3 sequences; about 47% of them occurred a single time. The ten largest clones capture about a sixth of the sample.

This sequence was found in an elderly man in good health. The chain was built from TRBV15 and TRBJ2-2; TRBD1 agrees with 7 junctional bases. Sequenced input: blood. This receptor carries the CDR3 CATTKMGQSTNTGELFF. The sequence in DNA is TGTGCCACCACCAAGATGGGACAGAGCACCAACACGGGGGAGCTGTTTTTT.